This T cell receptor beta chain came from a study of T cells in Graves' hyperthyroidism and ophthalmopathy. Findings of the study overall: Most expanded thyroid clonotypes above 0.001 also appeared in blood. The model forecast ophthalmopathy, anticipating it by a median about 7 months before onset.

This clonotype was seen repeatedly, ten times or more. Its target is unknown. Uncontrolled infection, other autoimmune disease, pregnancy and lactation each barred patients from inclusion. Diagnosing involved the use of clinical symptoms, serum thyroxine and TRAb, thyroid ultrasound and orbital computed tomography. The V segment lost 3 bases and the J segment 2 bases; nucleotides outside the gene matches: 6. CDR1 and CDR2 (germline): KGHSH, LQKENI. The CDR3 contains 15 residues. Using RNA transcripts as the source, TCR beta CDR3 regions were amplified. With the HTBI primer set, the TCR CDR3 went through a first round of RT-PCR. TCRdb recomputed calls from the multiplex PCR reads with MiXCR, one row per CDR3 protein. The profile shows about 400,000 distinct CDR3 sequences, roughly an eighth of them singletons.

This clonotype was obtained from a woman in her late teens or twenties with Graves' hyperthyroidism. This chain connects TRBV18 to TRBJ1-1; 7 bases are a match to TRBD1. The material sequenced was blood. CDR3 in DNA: TGTGCCAGCTCACCTAGCAGGGGGGGCAACACTGAAGCTTTCTTT. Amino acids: CASSPSRGGNTEAFF.